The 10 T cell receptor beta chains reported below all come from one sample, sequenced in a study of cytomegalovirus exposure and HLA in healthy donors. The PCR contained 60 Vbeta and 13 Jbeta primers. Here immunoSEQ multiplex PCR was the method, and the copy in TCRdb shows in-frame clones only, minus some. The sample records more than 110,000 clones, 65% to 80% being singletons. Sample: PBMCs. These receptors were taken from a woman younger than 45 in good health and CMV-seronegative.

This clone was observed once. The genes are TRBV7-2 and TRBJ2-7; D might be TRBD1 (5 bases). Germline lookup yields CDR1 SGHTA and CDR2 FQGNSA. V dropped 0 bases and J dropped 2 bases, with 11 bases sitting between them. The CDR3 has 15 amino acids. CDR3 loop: CASSLAHRLAYEQYF. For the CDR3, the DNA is TGTGCCAGCAGCTTAGCCCACAGGCTAGCCTACGAGCAGTACTTC.

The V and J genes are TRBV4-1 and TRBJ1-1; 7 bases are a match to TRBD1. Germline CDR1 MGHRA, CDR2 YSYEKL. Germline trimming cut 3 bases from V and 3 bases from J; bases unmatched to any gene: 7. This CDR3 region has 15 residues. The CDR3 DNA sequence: TGCGCCAGCAGCCAGCCCGACAGGGATGACACTGAAGCTTTCTTT. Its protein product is CASSQPDRDDTEAFF.

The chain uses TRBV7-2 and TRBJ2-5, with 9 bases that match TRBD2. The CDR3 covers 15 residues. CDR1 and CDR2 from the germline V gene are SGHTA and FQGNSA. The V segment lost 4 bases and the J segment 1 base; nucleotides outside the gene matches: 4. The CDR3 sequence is CASSSIAGAQETQYF. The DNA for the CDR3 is TGTGCCAGCAGCTCAATAGCGGGGGCCCAAGAGACCCAGTACTTC.

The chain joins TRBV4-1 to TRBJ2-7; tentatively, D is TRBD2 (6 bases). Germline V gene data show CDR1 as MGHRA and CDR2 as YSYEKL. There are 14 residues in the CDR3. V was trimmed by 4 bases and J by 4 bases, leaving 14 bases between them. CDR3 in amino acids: CASSPDRGRYEQYF. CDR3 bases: TGCGCCAGCAGCCCGGACCGGGGGAGGTACGAGCAGTACTTC.

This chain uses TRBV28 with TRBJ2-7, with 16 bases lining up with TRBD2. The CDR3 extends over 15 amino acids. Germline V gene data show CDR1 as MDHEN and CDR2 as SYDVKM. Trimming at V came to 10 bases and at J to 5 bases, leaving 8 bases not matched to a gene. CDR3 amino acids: CATRGTSGGEHEQYV. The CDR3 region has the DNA TGTGCCACCCGGGGGACTAGCGGGGGGGAGCACGAGCAGTACGTC.

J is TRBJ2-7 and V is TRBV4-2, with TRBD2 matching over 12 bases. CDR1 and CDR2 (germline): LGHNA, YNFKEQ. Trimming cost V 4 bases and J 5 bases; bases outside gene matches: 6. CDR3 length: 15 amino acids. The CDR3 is CASSRRLAGANEQYF. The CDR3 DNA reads TGTGCCAGCAGCCGCAGACTAGCGGGAGCGAACGAGCAGTACTTC.

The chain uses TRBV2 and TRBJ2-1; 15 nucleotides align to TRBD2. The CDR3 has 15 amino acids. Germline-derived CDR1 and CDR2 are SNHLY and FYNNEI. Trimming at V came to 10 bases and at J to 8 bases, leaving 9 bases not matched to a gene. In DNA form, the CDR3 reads TGTGCCACCAGGGGGACTAGCGGGAGGCTGCATGAGCAGTTCTTC. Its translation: CATRGTSGRLHEQFF.

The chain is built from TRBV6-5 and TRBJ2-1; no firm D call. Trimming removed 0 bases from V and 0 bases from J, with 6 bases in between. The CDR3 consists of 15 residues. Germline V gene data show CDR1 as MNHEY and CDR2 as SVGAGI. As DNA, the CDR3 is TGTGCCAGCAGTTACTCGGCCAGCTCCTACAATGAGCAGTTCTTC. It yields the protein CASSYSASSYNEQFF.

The CDR3 DNA reads TGTGCCAGCAGACAGGGGGCCTACGAGCAGTACTTC. This translates into CASRQGAYEQYF. V is TRBV6-1 and J is TRBJ2-5, with 8 positions matching TRBD1. The J call may not be correct, given that the DNA end is closer to TRBJ2-7. Germline CDR1 is MNHNS and CDR2 is SASEGT. CDR3 length equals 12 residues.

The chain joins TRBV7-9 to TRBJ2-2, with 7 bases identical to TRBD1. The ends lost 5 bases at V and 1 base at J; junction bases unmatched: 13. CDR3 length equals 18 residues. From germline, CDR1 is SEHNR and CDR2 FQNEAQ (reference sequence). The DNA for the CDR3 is TGTGCCAGCAGCCCTAGGGGGCTGGGGGACAGGAACACCGGGGAGCTGTTTTTT. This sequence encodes CASSPRGLGDRNTGELFF.